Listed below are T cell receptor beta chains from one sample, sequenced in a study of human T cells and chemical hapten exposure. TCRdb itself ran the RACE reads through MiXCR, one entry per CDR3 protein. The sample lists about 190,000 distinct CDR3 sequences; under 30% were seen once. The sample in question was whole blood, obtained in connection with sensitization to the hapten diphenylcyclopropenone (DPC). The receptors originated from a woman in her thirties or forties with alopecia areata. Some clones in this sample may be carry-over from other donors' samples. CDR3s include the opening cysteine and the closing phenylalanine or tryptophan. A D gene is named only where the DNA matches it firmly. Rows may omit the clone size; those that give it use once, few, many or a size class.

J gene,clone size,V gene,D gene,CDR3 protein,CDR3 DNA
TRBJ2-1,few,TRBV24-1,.,CATSEPKGGYNEQFF,TGTGCCACCAGTGAACCTAAAGGGGGGTACAATGAGCAGTTCTTC
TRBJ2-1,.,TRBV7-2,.,CASSPRQKDEQFF,TGTGCCAGCAGTCCCCGACAGAAGGATGAGCAGTTCTTC
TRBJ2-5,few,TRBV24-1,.,CATGGGGETQYF,TGTGCCACCGGGGGGGGCGGAGAGACCCAGTACTTC
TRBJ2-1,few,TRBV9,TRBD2,CASSVGGGRYNEQFF,TGTGCCAGCAGCGTAGGTGGCGGGAGGTACAATGAGCAGTTCTTC
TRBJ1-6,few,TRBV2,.,CASSLQGPASPLHF,TGTGCCAGCAGCCTACAGGGACCAGCTTCACCCCTCCACTTT
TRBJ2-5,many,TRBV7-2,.,CASSIQRSRETQYF,TGTGCCAGCAGCATCCAGCGGAGCCGAGAGACCCAGTACTTC
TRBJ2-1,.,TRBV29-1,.,CSVEEERSTYNEQFF,TGCAGCGTTGAAGAGGAGCGGAGCACCTACAATGAGCAGTTCTTC
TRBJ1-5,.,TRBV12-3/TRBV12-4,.,CASRDDYSNQPQHF,TGTGCCAGCAGGGACGACTATAGCAATCAGCCCCAGCATTTT
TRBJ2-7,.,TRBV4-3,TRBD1,CASSQESQGAYEQYF,TGCGCCAGCAGCCAAGAGTCTCAGGGGGCTTACGAGCAGTACTTC
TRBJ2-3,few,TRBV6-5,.,CASSKWGASSTDTQYF,TGTGCCAGCAGCAAATGGGGTGCTTCTAGCACAGATACGCAGTATTTT
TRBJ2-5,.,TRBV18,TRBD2,CASSPTGTSQETQYF,TGTGCCAGCTCACCAACCGGGACTAGTCAAGAGACCCAGTACTTC
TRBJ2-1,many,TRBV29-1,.,CSALSDSYNEQFF,TGCAGCGCCCTTTCTGACTCCTACAATGAGCAGTTCTTC
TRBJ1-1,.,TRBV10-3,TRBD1,CAISAKQGSIEAFF,TGTGCCATCAGTGCGAAACAGGGGTCTATTGAAGCTTTCTTT
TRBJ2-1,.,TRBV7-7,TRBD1,CASSSDRYNEQFF,TGTGCTAGCAGTTCGGACAGGTACAATGAGCAGTTCTTC